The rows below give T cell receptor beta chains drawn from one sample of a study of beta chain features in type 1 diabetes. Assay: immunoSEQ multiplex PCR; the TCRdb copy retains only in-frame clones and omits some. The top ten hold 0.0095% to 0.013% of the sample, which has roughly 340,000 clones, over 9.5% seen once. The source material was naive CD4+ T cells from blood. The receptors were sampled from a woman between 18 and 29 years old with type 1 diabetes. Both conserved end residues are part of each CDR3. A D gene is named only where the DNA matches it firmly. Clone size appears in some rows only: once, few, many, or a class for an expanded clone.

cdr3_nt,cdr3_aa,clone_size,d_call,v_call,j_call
TGTGCCAGCAGGGGGGGGCTCCAAGAGACCCAGTACTTC,CASRGGLQETQYF,few,.,TRBV6-5,TRBJ2-5
TGTGCCAGCAGCCCCCGACGACAGGGCATTCAGTACTTC,CASSPRRQGIQYF,.,TRBD1,TRBV7-3,TRBJ2-4
TGTGCCTGGAGTGAGCAGGGCTACTCTGGAAACACCATATATTTT,CAWSEQGYSGNTIYF,.,.,TRBV30,TRBJ1-3
TGTGCCAGCAGCTTGGGTCAGAGCACAGATACGCAGTATTTT,CASSLGQSTDTQYF,.,.,TRBV5-6,TRBJ2-3
TGTGCCAGCAGCTTACGCAGTCAAGAGACCCAGTACTTC,CASSLRSQETQYF,few,.,TRBV7-9,TRBJ2-5
TGTGCCAGCAGCCAAGATCGATGGAGGCAGGGGTACAATGAGCAGTTCTTC,CASSQDRWRQGYNEQFF,.,.,TRBV14,TRBJ2-1
TGTGCCAGCAGCCCCGGGACTAGCGGTGATACGCAGTATTTT,CASSPGTSGDTQYF,.,TRBD2,TRBV6-6,TRBJ2-3
TGTGCCAGCCAGGGGGCCGGCAAAAACATTCAGTACTTC,CASQGAGKNIQYF,.,TRBD1,TRBV7-8,TRBJ2-4
TGTGCCAGCAGTGGCCAGGGGGCCTCTCAGTTCTTC,CASSGQGASQFF,.,TRBD1,TRBV25-1,TRBJ2-1
TGCAGTGCTCAAGCTAGCAATGAGCAGTTCTTC,CSAQASNEQFF,.,.,TRBV20-1,TRBJ2-1
TGCAGCGTTGAAGTAGCGCGGGGGGTTGAGCAGTTCTTC,CSVEVARGVEQFF,few,TRBD2,TRBV29-1,TRBJ2-1